This T cell receptor beta chain was obtained from a study of blood T cell repertoires in COVID-19. The overall study: Material from acute and convalescent COVID-19 was sourced from the United States, Italy and Spain. In each case, the material was cDNA or gDNA derived from T cells, B-cell-depleted T cells, or PBMCs.

The CDR3 runs to 15 residues. CDR1 is SGHRS, CDR2 YFSETQ, per germline. J lost 4 bases, V lost 4 bases, and 6 bases had no gene match. Points on this clone: Distinct nucleotide sequences in the sample also encode this CDR3.

In the original processing: Counts of nucleated cells, estimated from reference gene primer amplification, were obtained. The repertoire was sequenced with immunoSEQ multiplex PCR; TCRdb's copy has only in-frame clones and lacks some. The V and J calls and the clone size are those of that table, but D and trimming were determined from the DNA. The table records around 100,000 clones, around 86% of them present only once. Material: peripheral blood. V usage is TRBV5-1 and J usage is TRBJ2-2, with 8 positions matching TRBD1. The sequence derives from a man aged 70-80 years with acute or convalescent COVID-19. The CDR3: CASSLRTGFTGELFF. DNA for the CDR3: TGCGCCAGCAGCCTTCGGACAGGGTTCACCGGGGAGCTGTTTTTT.